This T cell receptor beta chain was sequenced for a study of monozygotic twins with inflammatory bowel disease. With respect to this clonotype: Antigen: not known.

TCRdb reprocessed the 5' RACE reads and stores each CDR3 protein as one record, lacking DNA. This repertoire includes hundreds of thousands of distinct CDR3 sequences. CDR3 length: 19 amino acids. General observations from the study: IBD patients share fewer clonotypes with other people than healthy twins do, especially with disease activity.

The sequence was obtained from a human donor with ulcerative colitis or Crohn's disease, or a healthy co-twin of an affected twin (not recorded which). This chain uses TRBV12-3 or TRBV12-4 with TRBJ1-6; with no DNA, the TCRdb D assignment of TRBD1 cannot be verified. What was sequenced was blood. The CDR3 region is CASSYKQGHLSSYNSPLHF.